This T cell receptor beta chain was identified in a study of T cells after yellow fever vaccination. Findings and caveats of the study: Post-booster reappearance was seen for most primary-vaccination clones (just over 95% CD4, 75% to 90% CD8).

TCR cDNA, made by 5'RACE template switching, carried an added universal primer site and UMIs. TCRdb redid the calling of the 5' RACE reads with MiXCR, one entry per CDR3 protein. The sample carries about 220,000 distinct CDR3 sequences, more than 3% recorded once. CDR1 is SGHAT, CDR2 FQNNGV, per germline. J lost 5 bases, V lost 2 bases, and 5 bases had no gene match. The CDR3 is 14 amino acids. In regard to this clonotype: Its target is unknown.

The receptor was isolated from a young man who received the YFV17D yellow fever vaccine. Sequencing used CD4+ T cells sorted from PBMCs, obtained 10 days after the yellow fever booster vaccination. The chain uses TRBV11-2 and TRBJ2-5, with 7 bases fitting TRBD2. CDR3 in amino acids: CASSLSWGGETQYF. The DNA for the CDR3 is TGTGCCAGCAGCTTATCCTGGGGAGGGGAGACCCAGTACTTC. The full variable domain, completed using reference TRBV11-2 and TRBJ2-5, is EAGVAQSPRYKIIEKRQSVAFWCNPISGHATLYWYQQILGQGPKLLIQFQNNGVVDDSQLPKDRFSAERLKGVDSTLKIQPAKLEDSAVYLCASSLSWGGETQYFGPGTRLLVL.